This entry lists 17 T cell receptor beta chains sequenced from one sample in a study of OX40 agonist ivuxolimab in advanced cancers. This table comes from immunoSEQ multiplex PCR, and its TCRdb copy is limited to in-frame clones, with some not included. The table shows roughly 82,000 clones, with 89% occurring only once. The specimen was CD4+ or CD8+ T cells sorted from blood, collected in a trial of the OX40 agonist ivuxolimab. The receptors shown here come from an adult with an advanced solid tumor such as melanoma, head and neck, liver or kidney cancer.

The chain joins TRBV7-6 to TRBJ2-1, with D uncertain. The V end was cut by 4 bases, the J end by 13 bases, with 14 bases between. CDR3 size: 12 residues. Germline CDR1 and CDR2: SGHVS and FNYEAQ. The CDR3 coding sequence is TGTGCCAGCAGCTACCAGCCGGATCGACAGTTCTTC. This codes for CASSYQPDRQFF.

As DNA, the CDR3 is TGTGCCAGCATCCCGCAGACAGGGGGTGCCTATGGCTACACCTTC. Amino acid sequence: CASIPQTGGAYGYTF. The chain recombines TRBV2 with TRBJ1-2; TRBD1 matches 9 bases. This CDR3 has 15 residues. The V segment lost 7 bases and the J segment 4 bases; nucleotides outside the gene matches: 10. Looked up from germline, CDR1 is SNHLY and CDR2 is FYNNEI.

The chain couples TRBV6-6 to TRBJ1-2, with D possibly TRBD1 on 6 matching bases. Trimming left V 6 bases short and J 7 bases short, with 18 bases between. CDR1 and CDR2 (germline): MNHNY, SVGAGI (reference sequence). The CDR3 has 14 residues. The DNA for the CDR3 is TGTGCCAGCAGCCCCCAGGGGTTTATGATTGGCTACACCTTC. Translation gives CASSPQGFMIGYTF.

This clone was counted between two and nine times. The rearrangement joins TRBV5-1 to TRBJ1-5, with D perhaps TRBD1 (6 bases). Germline V gene sequence: CDR1 SGHRS, CDR2 YFSETQ. Trimming removed 2 bases at V and 2 bases at J, with 8 bases between. The CDR3 loop spans 14 amino acids. The CDR3: CASSFSGGNQPQHF. CDR3 nucleotide sequence: TGCGCCAGCAGCTTTTCAGGGGGCAATCAGCCCCAGCATTTT.

The CDR3 DNA sequence: TGTGCCAGCTCACCACCGGGGGCTAGCGGGAGCTACGAGCAGTACTTC. This sequence encodes CASSPPGASGSYEQYF. The gene calls are TRBV18 and TRBJ2-7, with 10 bases that match TRBD2. After removal of 0 bases from V and 3 bases from J, the junction contained 5 bases not matched to a gene. The CDR3 length is 16 residues. Germline V lookup: CDR1 KGHSH, CDR2 LQKENI.

CDR3 bases: TGTGCCAGCTCAGGGACTAGCGGGGACAATGAGCAGTTCTTC. Protein sequence: CASSGTSGDNEQFF. The gene calls are TRBV18 and TRBJ2-1; the match to TRBD2 covers 13 bases. The junction had 0 bases not matched to a gene; V was cut back by 5 bases and J by 5 bases. Germline CDR1 and CDR2: KGHSH and LQKENI. This CDR3 contains 14 residues. The full variable domain, completed using reference TRBV18 and TRBJ2-1, is NAGVMQNPRHLVRRRGQEARLRCSPMKGHSHVYWYRQLPEEGLKFMVYLQKENIIDESGMPKERFSAEFPKEGPSILRIQQVVRGDSAAYFCASSGTSGDNEQFFGPGTRLTVL.

This chain connects TRBV9 to TRBJ2-1, with TRBD2 matching 14 bases. CDR1 and CDR2 from the germline V gene are SGDLS and YYNGEE. The junction had 8 bases not matched to a gene; V was cut back by 4 bases and J by 2 bases. The CDR3 is 18 amino acids. The CDR3 DNA is TGTGCCAGCAGCCCGGGACTAGCGGGAGAAGTCCCCTACAATGAGCAGTTCTTC. Translation gives CASSPGLAGEVPYNEQFF.

The rearrangement links TRBV4-1 to TRBJ1-1; TRBD1 might be the D (5 bases). Germline V lookup: CDR1 MGHRA, CDR2 YSYEKL. This CDR3 has 17 amino acids. Trimming stripped 6 bases from V and 4 bases from J, with 24 bases between. CDR3 in DNA: TGCGCCAGCAGGAGCTACGGGGGGGTAGGGGCGGCCACTGAAGCTTTCTTT. Protein: CASRSYGGVGAATEAFF.

The rearrangement uses TRBV29-1 and TRBJ1-1, with D tentatively TRBD1 (6 bases). Germline V CDR1 and CDR2: SQVTM, ANQGSEA. V lost 5 bases and J 3 bases, leaving 22 bases between the germline ends. CDR3 length: 16 amino acids. The CDR3 sequence is CSVRQVGRERDTEAFF. The CDR3 nucleotides are TGCAGCGTTCGACAGGTTGGCAGGGAGCGAGACACTGAAGCTTTCTTT.

V gene TRBV5-4 combines with J gene TRBJ1-4; tentatively, D is TRBD1 (5 bases). Germline loops: CDR1 SGHNT, CDR2 YYREEE (reference sequence). V was clipped by 4 bases and J by 1 base, with 14 bases between them. The length of the CDR3 is 16 residues. CDR3 sequence: CASSTRDGLTNEKLFF. The DNA of the CDR3 is TGTGCCAGCAGCACCAGGGACGGGCTAACTAATGAAAAACTGTTTTTT.

The V gene is TRBV6-5, the J gene TRBJ2-5, with D maybe TRBD2 (7 bases). V was cut by 6 bases and J by 5 bases, with 13 bases left in between. The CDR3 totals 13 residues. The V gene's germline CDR1 is MNHEY and CDR2 SVGAGI. CDR3 in DNA: TGTGCCAGCAGCCAGGGGAGGGGGGAGACCCAGTACTTC. Encoded protein: CASSQGRGETQYF.

V usage is TRBV5-1 and J usage is TRBJ2-3, with unresolved D. V gave up 2 bases and J gave up 2 bases, with 9 bases separating them. Per the germline V gene, CDR1 is SGHRS and CDR2 is YFSETQ. This CDR3 region has 14 residues. In DNA form, the CDR3 reads TGCGCCAGCAGCTTCGGACCTTCCACAGATACGCAGTATTTT. Translated, it gives CASSFGPSTDTQYF.

This chain links TRBV19 with TRBJ2-2; tentatively, D is TRBD1 (5 bases). Germline CDR1 reads LNHDA; CDR2 reads SQIVND (reference sequence). Trimming pared 7 bases from V and 1 base from J, leaving 10 bases between. The CDR3 runs 14 residues. DNA for the CDR3: TGTGCCAGTACCCAGGACAAGAACACCGGGGAGCTGTTTTTT. Translated: CASTQDKNTGELFF.

CDR3 protein: CASSPIRLSMNTEAFF. DNA for the CDR3: TGTGCCAGCAGTCCAATAAGACTCAGCATGAACACTGAAGCTTTCTTT. The rearrangement uses TRBV27 and TRBJ1-1; no firm D call. Germline V gives CDR1 MNHEY, CDR2 SMNVEV (reference sequence). Trimming removed 5 bases from V and 0 bases from J, with 16 bases in between. The CDR3 spans 16 residues.

The chain couples TRBV7-6 to TRBJ2-3; the match to TRBD2 covers 11 bases. There are 17 residues in the CDR3. Per the germline V gene, CDR1 is SGHVS and CDR2 is FNYEAQ. Unmatched junction bases numbered 13, after V lost 4 bases and J lost 7 bases. The CDR3 DNA reads TGTGCCAGCAGCTCCTCCGGGACTAGCGGTGGAGGACATACGCAGTATTTT. This translates into CASSSSGTSGGGHTQYF.

The chain couples TRBV15 to TRBJ2-7; either TRBD1 or TRBD2 may fit D (6 bases each). Trimming stripped 0 bases from V and 4 bases from J, with 7 bases between. The CDR3 length is 13 residues. Germline V gene lookup returns CDR1 LNHNV and CDR2 YYDKDF (reference sequence). DNA of the CDR3: TGTGCCACCAGCAGAGAAGGGGGGTACGAGCAGTACTTC. The encoded protein is CATSREGGYEQYF.

V and J are TRBV2 and TRBJ2-5; tentative D call: TRBD1 (5 bases). V shed 10 bases and J shed 5 bases, with 17 bases lying between them. This CDR3 contains 13 residues. The germline V gene encodes CDR1 SNHLY and CDR2 FYNNEI. CDR3 coding DNA: TGTGCCACGACCTCAGGGTTGGGGGAGACCCAGTACTTC. It encodes CATTSGLGETQYF.